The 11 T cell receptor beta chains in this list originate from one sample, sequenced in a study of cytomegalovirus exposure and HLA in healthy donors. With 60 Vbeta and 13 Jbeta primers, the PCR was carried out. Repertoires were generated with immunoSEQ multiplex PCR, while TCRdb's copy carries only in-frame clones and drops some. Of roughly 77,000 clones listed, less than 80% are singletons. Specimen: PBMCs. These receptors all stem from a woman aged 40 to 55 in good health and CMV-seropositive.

CDR3: CASSDGDRPSSPLHF. CDR3 nucleotides: TGTGCCAGCAGTGATGGGGACAGGCCCTCTTCACCCCTCCACTTT. The chain couples TRBV6-1 to TRBJ1-6; 8 nucleotides match TRBD1. Germline V lookup: CDR1 MNHNS, CDR2 SASEGT. This CDR3 contains 15 residues. J gave up 9 bases and V 3 bases, and 7 bases lay outside the gene matches.

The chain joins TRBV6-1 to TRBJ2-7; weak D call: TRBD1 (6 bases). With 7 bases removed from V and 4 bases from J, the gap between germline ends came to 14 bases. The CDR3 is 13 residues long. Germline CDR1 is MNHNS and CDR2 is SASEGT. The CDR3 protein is CASTPGHLYEQYF. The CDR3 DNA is TGTGCCAGCACTCCGGGACATTTATACGAGCAGTACTTC.

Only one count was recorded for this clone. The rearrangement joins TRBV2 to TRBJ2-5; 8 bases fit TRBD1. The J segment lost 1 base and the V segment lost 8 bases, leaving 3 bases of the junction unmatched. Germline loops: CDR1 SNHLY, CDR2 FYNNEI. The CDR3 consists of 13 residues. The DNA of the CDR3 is TGTGCCAGCCTCAGGGGGCTCCAAGAGACCCAGTACTTC. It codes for CASLRGLQETQYF.

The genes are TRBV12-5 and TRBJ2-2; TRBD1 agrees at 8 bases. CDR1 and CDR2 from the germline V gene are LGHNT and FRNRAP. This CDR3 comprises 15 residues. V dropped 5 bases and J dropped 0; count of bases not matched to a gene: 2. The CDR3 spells CASGPGQANTGELFF. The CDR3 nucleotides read TGTGCTAGTGGTCCGGGACAGGCGAACACCGGGGAGCTGTTTTTT.

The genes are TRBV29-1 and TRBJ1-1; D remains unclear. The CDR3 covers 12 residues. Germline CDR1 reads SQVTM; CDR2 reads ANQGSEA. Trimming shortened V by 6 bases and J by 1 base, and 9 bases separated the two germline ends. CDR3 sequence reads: CSVNPGNTEAFF. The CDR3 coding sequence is TGCAGCGTAAACCCGGGGAACACTGAAGCTTTCTTT.

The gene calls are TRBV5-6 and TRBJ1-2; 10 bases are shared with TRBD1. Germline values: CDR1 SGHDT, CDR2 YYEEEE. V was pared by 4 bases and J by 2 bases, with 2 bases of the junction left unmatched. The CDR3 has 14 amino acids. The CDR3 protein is CASSRQGANYGYTF. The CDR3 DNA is TGTGCCAGCAGCCGACAGGGGGCGAACTATGGCTACACCTTC.

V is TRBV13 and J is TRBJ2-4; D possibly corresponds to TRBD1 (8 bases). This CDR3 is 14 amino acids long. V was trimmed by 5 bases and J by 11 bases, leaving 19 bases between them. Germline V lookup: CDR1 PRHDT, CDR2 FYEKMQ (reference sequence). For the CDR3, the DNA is TGTGCCAGCAGCGGGAGGGACAGGCGGGGAGTTCAGTACTTC. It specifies CASSGRDRRGVQYF.

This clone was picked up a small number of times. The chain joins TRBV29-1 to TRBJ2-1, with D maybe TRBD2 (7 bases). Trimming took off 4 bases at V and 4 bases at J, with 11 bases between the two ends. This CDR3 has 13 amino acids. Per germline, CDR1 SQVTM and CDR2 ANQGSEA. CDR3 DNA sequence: TGCAGCGTTGGGCGGGGGCAGTACAATGAGCAGTTCTTC. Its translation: CSVGRGQYNEQFF.

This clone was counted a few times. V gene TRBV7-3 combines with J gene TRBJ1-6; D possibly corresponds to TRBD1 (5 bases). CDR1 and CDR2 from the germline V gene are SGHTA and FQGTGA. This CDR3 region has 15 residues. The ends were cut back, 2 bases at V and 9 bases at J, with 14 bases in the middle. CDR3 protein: CASSLRGAGLSPLHF. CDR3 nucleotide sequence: TGTGCCAGCAGCTTACGAGGCGCGGGGCTTTCACCCCTCCACTTT.

The CDR3 region is CASSPRQGDNEQFF. DNA of the CDR3: TGTGCCAGCTCACCACGACAGGGCGACAATGAGCAGTTCTTC. This chain uses TRBV18 with TRBJ2-1; TRBD1 agrees at 7 bases. Germline lookup yields CDR1 KGHSH and CDR2 LQKENI. The ends lost 1 base at V and 5 bases at J; junction bases unmatched: 2. The CDR3 loop spans 14 amino acids.

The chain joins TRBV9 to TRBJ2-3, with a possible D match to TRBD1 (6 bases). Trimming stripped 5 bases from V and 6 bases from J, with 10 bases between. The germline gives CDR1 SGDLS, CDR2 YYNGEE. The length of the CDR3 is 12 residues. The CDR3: CASRGDRDTQYF. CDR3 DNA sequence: TGTGCCAGCAGGGGTGACAGGGATACGCAGTATTTT.